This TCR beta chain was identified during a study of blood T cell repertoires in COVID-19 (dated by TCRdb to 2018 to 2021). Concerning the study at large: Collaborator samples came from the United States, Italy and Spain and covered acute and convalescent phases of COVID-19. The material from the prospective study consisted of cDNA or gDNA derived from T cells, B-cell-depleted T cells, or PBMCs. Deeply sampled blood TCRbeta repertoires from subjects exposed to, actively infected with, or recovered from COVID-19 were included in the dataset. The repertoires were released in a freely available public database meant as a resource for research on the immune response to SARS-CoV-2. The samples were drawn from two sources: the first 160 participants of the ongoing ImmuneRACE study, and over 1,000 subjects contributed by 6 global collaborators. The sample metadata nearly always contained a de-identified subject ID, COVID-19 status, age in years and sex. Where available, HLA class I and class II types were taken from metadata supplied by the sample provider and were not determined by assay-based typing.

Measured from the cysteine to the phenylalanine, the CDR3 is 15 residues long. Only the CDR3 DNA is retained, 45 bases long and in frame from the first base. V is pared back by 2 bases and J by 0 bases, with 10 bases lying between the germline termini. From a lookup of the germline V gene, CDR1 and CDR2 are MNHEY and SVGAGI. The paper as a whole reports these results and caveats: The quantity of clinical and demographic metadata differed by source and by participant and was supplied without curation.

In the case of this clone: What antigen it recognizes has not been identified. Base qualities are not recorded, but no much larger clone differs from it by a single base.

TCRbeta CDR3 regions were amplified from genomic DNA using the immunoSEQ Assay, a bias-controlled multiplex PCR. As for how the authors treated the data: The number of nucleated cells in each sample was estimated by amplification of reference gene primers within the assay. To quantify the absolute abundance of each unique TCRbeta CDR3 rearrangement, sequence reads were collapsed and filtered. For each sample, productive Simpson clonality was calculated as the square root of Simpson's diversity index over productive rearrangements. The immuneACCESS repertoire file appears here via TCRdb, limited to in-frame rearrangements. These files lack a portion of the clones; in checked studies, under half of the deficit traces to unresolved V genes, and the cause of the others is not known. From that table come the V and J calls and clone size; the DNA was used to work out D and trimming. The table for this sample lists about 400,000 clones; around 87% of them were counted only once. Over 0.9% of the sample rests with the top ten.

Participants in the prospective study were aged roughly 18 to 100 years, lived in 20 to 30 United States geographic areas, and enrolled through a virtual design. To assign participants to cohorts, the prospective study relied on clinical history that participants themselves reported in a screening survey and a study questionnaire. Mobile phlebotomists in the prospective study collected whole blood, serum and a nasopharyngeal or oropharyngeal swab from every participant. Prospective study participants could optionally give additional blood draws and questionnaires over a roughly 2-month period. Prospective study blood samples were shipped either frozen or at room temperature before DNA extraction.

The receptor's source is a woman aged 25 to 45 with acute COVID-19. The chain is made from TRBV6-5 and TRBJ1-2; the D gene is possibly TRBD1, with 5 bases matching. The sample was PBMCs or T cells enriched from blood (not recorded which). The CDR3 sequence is CASSYHKTANYGYTF. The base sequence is TGTGCCAGCAGTTACCATAAGACAGCTAACTATGGCTACACCTTC.